This T cell receptor (beta chain) was sequenced in a study of PD-L1 blockade in urothelial cancer. Per patient, between 1 and 8 samples were collected at pretreatment and on-treatment time points. There are 18 residues in the CDR3. V shed 0 bases and J 7 bases; nucleotides not matched to a gene: 15. Per the germline V gene, CDR1 is KGHSY and CDR2 is FQNENV. Every PCR was spiked with synthetic TCR analog templates. Produced via immunoSEQ multiplex PCR; TCRdb's table is partial and in-frame only. There are some 79,000 clones in the sample; 82% occur only once, and more than 8% lies in the top ten. Material: PBMCs, obtained around atezolizumab (anti-PD-L1) treatment. The receptor was isolated from a man aged 65 to 79 with urothelial cancer. J is TRBJ2-1 and V is TRBV16; 7 positions agree with TRBD2. The CDR3 DNA reads as TGTGCCAGCAGCCAATCGGTGTTAGCGGGCGCCATCAGGAATGAGCAGTTCTTC. Translated, it gives CASSQSVLAGAIRNEQFF. The full variable domain, in which reference TRBV16 and TRBJ2-1 provide the parts outside the CDR3, is GEEVAQTPKHLVRGEGQKAKLYCAPIKGHSYVFWYQQVLKNEFKFLISFQNENVFDETGMPKERFSAKCLPNSPCSLEIQATKLEDSAVYFCASSQSVLAGAIRNEQFFGPGTRLTVL.